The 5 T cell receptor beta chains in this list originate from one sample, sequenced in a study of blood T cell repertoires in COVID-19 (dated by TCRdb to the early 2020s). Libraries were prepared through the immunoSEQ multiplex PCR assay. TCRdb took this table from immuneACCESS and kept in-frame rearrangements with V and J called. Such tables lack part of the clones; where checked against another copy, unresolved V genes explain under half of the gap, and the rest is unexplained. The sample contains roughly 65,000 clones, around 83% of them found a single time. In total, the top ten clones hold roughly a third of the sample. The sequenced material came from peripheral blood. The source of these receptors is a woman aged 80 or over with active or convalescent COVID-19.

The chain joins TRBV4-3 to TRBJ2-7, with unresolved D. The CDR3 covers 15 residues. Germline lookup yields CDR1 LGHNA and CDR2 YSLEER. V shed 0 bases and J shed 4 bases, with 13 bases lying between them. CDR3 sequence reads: CASSQDKAAHYEQYF. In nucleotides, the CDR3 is TGCGCCAGCAGCCAAGATAAGGCGGCACATTACGAGCAGTACTTC.

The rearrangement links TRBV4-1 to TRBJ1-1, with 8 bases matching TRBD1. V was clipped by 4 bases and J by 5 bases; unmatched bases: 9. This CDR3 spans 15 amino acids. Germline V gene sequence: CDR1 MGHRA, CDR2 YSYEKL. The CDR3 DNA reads TGCGCCAGCAGCCCGATGCAGGGGGCCTGGACTGAAGCTTTCTTT. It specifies CASSPMQGAWTEAFF.

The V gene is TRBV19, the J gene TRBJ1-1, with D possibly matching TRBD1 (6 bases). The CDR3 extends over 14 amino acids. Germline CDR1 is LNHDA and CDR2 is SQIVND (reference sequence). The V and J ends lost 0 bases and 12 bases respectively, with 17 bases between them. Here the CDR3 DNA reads TGTGCCAGTAGTATAGATCCCGCCACAGGGTCTACTTTCTTT. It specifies CASSIDPATGSTFF. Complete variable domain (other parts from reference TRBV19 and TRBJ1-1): DGGITQSPKYLFRKEGQNVTLSCEQNLNHDAMYWYRQDPGQGLRLIYYSQIVNDFQKGDIAEGYSVSREKKESFPLTVTSAQKNPTAFYLCASSIDPATGSTFFGQGTRLTVV.

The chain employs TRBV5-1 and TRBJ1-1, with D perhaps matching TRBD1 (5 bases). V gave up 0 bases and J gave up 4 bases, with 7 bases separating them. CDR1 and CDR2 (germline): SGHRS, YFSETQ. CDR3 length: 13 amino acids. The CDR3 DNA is TGCGCCAGCAGCTTGGAAGGGGCCACTGAAGCTTTCTTT. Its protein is CASSLEGATEAFF.

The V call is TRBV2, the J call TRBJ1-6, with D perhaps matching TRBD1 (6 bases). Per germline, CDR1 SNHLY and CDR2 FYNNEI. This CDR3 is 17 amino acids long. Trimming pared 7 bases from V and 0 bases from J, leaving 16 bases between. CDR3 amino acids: CASKGVTPSSYNSPLHF. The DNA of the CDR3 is TGTGCCAGCAAGGGGGTGACTCCTAGCTCCTATAATTCACCCCTCCACTTT.